The entry below gives a single TCR beta chain sequence along with its context. The sample belongs to a study of blood T cell repertoires in COVID-19. Produced via immunoSEQ multiplex PCR; TCRdb's table is partial and in-frame only. The sample comprises about 410,000 clones, 70% to 90% of which are singletons, and approximately 1.5% rests with the top ten. The specimen sequenced was peripheral blood. This clonotype was sampled from a woman in her 30s with active or convalescent COVID-19.

The CDR3 loop is CASSEQGTEKLFF. The CDR3, as DNA: TGTGCCAGTAGCGAACAGGGGACGGAAAAACTGTTTTTT. The rearrangement joins TRBV19 to TRBJ1-4; TRBD1 agrees at 7 bases. The V gene's germline CDR1 is LNHDA and CDR2 SQIVND (reference sequence). CDR3 length equals 13 residues. The V segment lost 6 bases and the J segment 8 bases; nucleotides outside the gene matches: 6.